The subject of this entry is one T cell receptor beta chain. The antigen is undetermined. Sequenced by immunoSEQ multiplex PCR; TCRdb stores in-frame clones only, minus some. Seen here are 85,000 to 100,000 clones, approximately 87% observed once, and the top ten hold nearly 0.11%. The source of the sample is a study of graft-versus-host responses after intestinal transplantation. Turning to the study itself: Transplant recipients had multivisceral, liver-intestinal, or isolated intestinal grafts. All of the recipients had induction that used anti-thymocyte globulin, then tacrolimus and steroids for three to four years. General observations from the study: Where graft-donor T cell macrochimerism was present, patients had high graft-versus-host to host-versus-graft clonal ratios in allografts. Some GvH clones appeared in ileal mucosa or blood before recipient bone marrow.

V was shortened by 2 bases and J by 11 bases, with 19 bases between the two germline ends. The germline V gene has CDR1 SGHVS and CDR2 FQNEAQ. The CDR3 covers 15 residues. The clonotype originates from a human donor who received an intestinal transplant. Sequenced here: unstimulated CD4+ T cells sorted from spleen or lymph node cells, sampled before intestinal transplant. The gene calls are TRBV7-8 and TRBJ1-5, with D perhaps matching TRBD1 (6 bases). CDR3 amino acids: CASSLSGTPLSAQHF. DNA for the CDR3: TGTGCCAGCAGCTTATCCGGGACACCCCTCTCGGCCCAGCATTTT.